These T cell receptor beta chains were read from a single sample in a study of shared clonotypes between healthy human individuals. Profiling relied on immunoSEQ multiplex PCR, and the TCRdb table lists in-frame clones only, not all of them. Here the sample spans approximately 2,300,000 clones, about 90% being singletons. Material for sequencing was naive CD4+ T cells from PBMCs. The receptors stem from a man between 18 and 35 years old in good health. Some clones in this sample may be carry-over from other donors' samples. CDR3s include the opening cysteine and the closing phenylalanine or tryptophan.

V	CDR3
TRBV18	CASSPLGGDYGYTF
TRBV4-1	CASSPLPGDHEQFF
TRBV10-3	CAISESGTSGNVQYF
TRBV2	CASSSDRYEQYF
TRBV6-1	CASSESRYQPQHF
TRBV28	CASSSGSGNRNTIYF
TRBV29-1	CSVAGRGWERTEAFF
TRBV11-2	CASSLVISGTGELFF
TRBV9	CASSVGGTTSSYEQYF
TRBV7-2	CASSLGRNVQPQHF
TRBV6-4	CASIAVGPGQETQYF
TRBV2	CASSVAGAVETQYF
TRBV2	CASSEAQTRTNEKLFF
TRBV2	CASGLGQGRRLFF
TRBV28	CASSRQGYTEAFF
TRBV19	CASSIELASYNEQFF